The present T cell receptor (beta chain) was sequenced within a study of CD8 T cell repertoires and HIV-1 epitope variants. The length of the CDR3 is 15 residues. Germline V gene lookup returns CDR1 SEHNR and CDR2 FQNEAQ (reference sequence). The trim removed 1 base at V and 3 bases at J, leaving 4 bases unmatched. Sequencing used immunoSEQ multiplex PCR; TCRdb keeps in-frame clones, though not all of them. The table includes some 4,100 clones, approximately 70% detected once. Of note for this clone: As yet, its antigen is unknown.

The receptor's source is a male donor with HIV. V usage is TRBV7-9 and J usage is TRBJ2-7, with 9 bases matching TRBD1. The sequencing sample was made of cultured CD8+ T cells derived from PBMCs. The CDR3 coding sequence is TGTGCCAGCAGCTTAGTCCCGGACAGGGGCTACGAGCAGTACTTC. Its translation is CASSLVPDRGYEQYF.